This is a list of T cell receptor beta chains from one sample in a study of blood T cell repertoires in COVID-19. The repertoire was sequenced with immunoSEQ multiplex PCR; TCRdb's copy has only in-frame clones and lacks some. This sample has about 120,000 clones, with roughly 86% found just once. Input material: peripheral blood. The origin of the receptors is a woman aged 65 to 85 with COVID-19, enrolled during active disease. The conserved cysteine and the conserved F or W are not part of the CDR3 here. Size is omitted from some rows. Given values are once, few, many or a class for expanded clones.

j_gene	v_gene	abundance	CDR3aa
TRBJ1-2	TRBV3-1/TRBV3-2	.	ASSPRGIGYT
TRBJ1-6	TRBV3-1/TRBV3-2	.	ASSQMMRGGISPLH
TRBJ2-5	TRBV5-1	.	ASSLEEGLQETQY
TRBJ1-5	TRBV2	once	ASRGSQGGRQPQH
TRBJ1-2	TRBV2	.	ASSVAGIYGYT
TRBJ1-1	TRBV18	.	ASSSAYYLDRLNTEAF
TRBJ2-2	TRBV15	.	ATSRDRVVTGELF
TRBJ2-1	TRBV5-6	.	ASSRGASYNEQF
TRBJ1-5	TRBV28	.	ASSLAGSVQPQH
TRBJ2-3	TRBV28	.	ASSPQGDRGTDTQY
TRBJ2-1	TRBV20-1	once	SASRRGGLNEQF
TRBJ1-2	TRBV6-5	.	ASSFYGYT
TRBJ2-5	TRBV11-2	once	ASSLVGGDGTQY
TRBJ2-5	TRBV4-1	.	ASSHSLGAGVPQY
TRBJ2-7	TRBV3-1/TRBV3-2	.	ASSQEWGDYEQY
TRBJ2-2	TRBV5-1	once	ASSSTGGRGTGELF
TRBJ2-2	TRBV7-9	.	ASSLGLVATGELF
TRBJ2-3	TRBV3-1/TRBV3-2	.	ASSLARGSDTQY
TRBJ1-5	TRBV19	.	ASSIVGQVYIQH
TRBJ1-5	TRBV7-2	.	ASSKTDRGQPQH
TRBJ1-1	TRBV30	.	AWSYQGITEAF
TRBJ1-2	TRBV28	.	ASSNPGGTATRYGYT
TRBJ2-2	TRBV10-1	.	ASSEDITTGELF
TRBJ2-1	TRBV4-1	.	ASSQDPDRGTYNEQF
TRBJ1-5	TRBV4-1	.	ASSQGAFPGQPQH
TRBJ1-5	TRBV5-1	few	ASSLETGGGQPQH
TRBJ2-5	TRBV5-6	.	ASSPGGSPSRTQY
TRBJ1-4	TRBV6-1	.	ASSDSRSGVEKLF
TRBJ1-1	TRBV4-2	.	ASSQDAAGPEAF
TRBJ2-5	TRBV3-1/TRBV3-2	.	ASSLAGGAEETQY
TRBJ1-5	TRBV21-1	.	ASSKDRRVGSNQPQH
TRBJ2-1	TRBV3-1/TRBV3-2	once	ASSQDARPNNEQF
TRBJ2-5	TRBV29-1	medium-sized	SVGGPGGGETQY
TRBJ1-2	TRBV2	.	ASSETGHGYT
TRBJ2-3	TRBV5-1	.	ASSLGGRHSTDTQY
TRBJ1-1	TRBV7-9	.	ASSQVVGRVNTEAF
TRBJ1-4	TRBV29-1	.	SVEGPGFGEKLF